The 15 T cell receptor beta chains given below trace back to one sample, sequenced in a study of shared clonotypes between healthy human individuals. The repertoire was sequenced with immunoSEQ multiplex PCR; TCRdb's copy has only in-frame clones and lacks some. This sample has 2 million to 2.5 million clones; approximately 94% occur once, and the top ten carry less than 0.15%. The sequenced sample consisted of naive CD4+ T cells sorted from blood. Regarding subset: CD45RA+ positively selected. Receptors were obtained from a man aged 18-30 years in good health.

The genes are TRBV10-3 and TRBJ2-1; D might be TRBD1 or TRBD2, each matching 5 bases. This CDR3 comprises 14 residues. Trimming took 5 bases from V and 9 from J, leaving 17 bases between them. Germline CDR1 and CDR2: ENHRY and SYGVKD. The chain's CDR3 is CAISPDGGRPEQFF. CDR3 nucleotide sequence: TGTGCCATCAGTCCTGATGGGGGAAGGCCTGAGCAGTTCTTC.

This chain links TRBV7-8 with TRBJ1-5, with TRBD1 matching 8 bases. Germline-derived CDR1 and CDR2 are SGHVS and FQNEAQ. CDR3 length: 14 amino acids. V shed 5 bases, J shed 6 bases, and the junction held 6 bases outside the gene matches. CDR3 nucleotide sequence: TGTGCCAGCAGCCAACAGGGGGGGGTTCAGCCCCAGCATTTT. Protein product: CASSQQGGVQPQHF. Variable domain in full (rest from reference TRBV7-8 and TRBJ1-5): GAGVSQSPRYKVAKRGQDVALRCDPISGHVSLFWYQQALGQGPEFLTYFQNEAQLDKSGLPSDRFFAERPEGSVSTLKIQRTQQEDSAVYLCASSQQGGVQPQHFGDGTRLSIL.

This rearrangement joins TRBV7-2 to TRBJ2-1, with D perhaps assigned TRBD1 or TRBD2 (5 bases each). Trimming took off 5 bases at V and 6 bases at J, with 17 bases between the two ends. Per the germline V gene, CDR1 is SGHTA and CDR2 is FQGNSA. The CDR3 is 15 amino acids. The DNA of the CDR3 is TGTGCCAGCAGCCCCCCTGGGGGAGATATCAATGAGCAGTTCTTC. Its protein is CASSPPGGDINEQFF.

The chain couples TRBV28 to TRBJ1-1; D not certain. Trimming took off 6 bases at V and 1 base at J, with 6 bases between the two ends. Germline V CDR1 and CDR2: MDHEN, SYDVKM. The CDR3 has 12 amino acids. For the CDR3, the DNA is TGTGCCAGCAGCCGTCCGAACACTGAAGCTTTCTTT. It translates to CASSRPNTEAFF.

The CDR3 sequence: CAISKTMGELYF. The CDR3 DNA sequence: TGTGCCATCAGCAAGACAATGGGGGAGTTGTACTTC. The V call is TRBV10-3, the J call TRBJ2-7, with D perhaps TRBD1 or TRBD2 (5 bases each). Between the trimmed V and J ends, which lost 6 bases and 12 bases, there was a span of 18 bases. The CDR3 is 12 residues long. CDR1 and CDR2 (germline): ENHRY, SYGVKD.

The chain joins TRBV7-2 to TRBJ2-1; D may correspond to TRBD1 or TRBD2 (6 bases each). The CDR3 consists of 18 residues. V shed 1 base and J shed 5 bases, with 21 bases lying between them. Germline-derived CDR1 and CDR2 are SGHTA and FQGNSA. This chain's CDR3 is CASSLVDSFPGEDNEQFF. For the CDR3, the DNA is TGTGCCAGCAGCTTAGTGGACAGTTTCCCAGGGGAGGACAATGAGCAGTTCTTC.

The chain carries TRBV27 and TRBJ2-1, with 11 bases that match TRBD2. The V and J ends lost 6 bases and 3 bases, in that order; junction bases with no gene match: 4. The CDR3 is 15 amino acids. CDR1 and CDR2 from the germline V gene are MNHEY and SMNVEV (reference sequence). This chain's CDR3 is CASSGLAGNYNEQFF. The CDR3 region has the DNA TGTGCCAGCAGCGGACTAGCGGGTAACTACAATGAGCAGTTCTTC.

The rearrangement links TRBV6-1 to TRBJ1-1, with 7 bases that match TRBD1. The CDR3 length is 11 residues. With V trimmed by 6 bases and J by 12 bases, 7 bases remained unmatched. Germline V gives CDR1 MNHNS, CDR2 SASEGT. CDR3: CASREQGRTFF. CDR3 nucleotide sequence: TGTGCCAGCAGAGAACAGGGGAGGACTTTCTTT.

The chain is built from TRBV6-6 and TRBJ1-1; D unresolved. Germline lookup yields CDR1 MNHNY and CDR2 SVGAGI (reference sequence). CDR3 length equals 13 residues. The germline V and J ends were trimmed by 6 bases and 4 bases, with 12 bases remaining between them. The CDR3 loop is CASSLRVVTEAFF. In nucleotides, the CDR3 is TGTGCCAGCAGCCTACGGGTTGTCACTGAAGCTTTCTTT.

The chain is built from TRBV5-4 and TRBJ1-3; 11 nucleotides line up with TRBD1. CDR3 length equals 16 residues. The ends lost 0 bases at V and 2 bases at J; junction bases unmatched: 1. Germline CDR1 is SGHNT and CDR2 is YYREEE (reference sequence). CDR3 in DNA: TGTGCCAGCAGCTTGGGGACAGGGGGCACTGGAAACACCATATATTTT. It yields the protein CASSLGTGGTGNTIYF.

CDR3: CASTTQGFEQFF. In nucleotides, the CDR3 is TGTGCCAGCACTACACAGGGGTTCGAGCAGTTCTTC. This chain connects TRBV2 to TRBJ2-1; 7 positions match TRBD1. With 7 bases clipped from V and 10 bases from J, the junction kept 7 bases outside the gene matches. The CDR3 length is 12 residues. In germline, CDR1 is SNHLY, CDR2 FYNNEI.

The J gene is TRBJ2-3, the V gene TRBV10-3; 10 nucleotides agree with TRBD2. The germline V gene encodes CDR1 ENHRY and CDR2 SYGVKD. Germline trimming cut 6 bases from V and 3 bases from J; bases unmatched to any gene: 3. This CDR3 has 14 amino acids. The CDR3 nucleotides read TGTGCCATCAGGGGGACTAGCGTTACAGATACGCAGTATTTT. The encoded protein is CAIRGTSVTDTQYF.

The chain recombines TRBV6-6 with TRBJ2-7; D might be TRBD1 or TRBD2, each matching 5 bases. V shed 2 bases and J shed 2 bases, with 10 bases lying between them. Germline CDR1 reads MNHNY; CDR2 reads SVGAGI (reference sequence). CDR3 length: 14 residues. The CDR3 sequence: CASSYRDRPYEQYF. The CDR3 DNA reads as TGTGCCAGCAGTTACCGGGACCGACCCTACGAGCAGTACTTC.

The rearrangement uses TRBV6-5 and TRBJ2-5; 9 nucleotides agree with TRBD2. The CDR3 is 13 residues long. V shed 7 bases, J shed 5 bases, and the junction held 5 bases outside the gene matches. Germline V gene lookup returns CDR1 MNHEY and CDR2 SVGAGI. In DNA form, the CDR3 reads TGTGCCAGCATGCGGGGGGGACGTGAGACCCAGTACTTC. Amino acid sequence: CASMRGGRETQYF.

This clone has only one observation. This chain links TRBV30 with TRBJ2-7; D is unclear. Germline CDR1 reads GTSNPN; CDR2 reads SVGIG (reference sequence). V was trimmed by 0 bases and J by 5 bases, leaving 14 bases between them. This CDR3 has 14 residues. CDR3 residues: CAWSVAPRYDEQYF. The CDR3 bases are TGTGCCTGGAGTGTAGCCCCACGATACGACGAGCAGTACTTC.